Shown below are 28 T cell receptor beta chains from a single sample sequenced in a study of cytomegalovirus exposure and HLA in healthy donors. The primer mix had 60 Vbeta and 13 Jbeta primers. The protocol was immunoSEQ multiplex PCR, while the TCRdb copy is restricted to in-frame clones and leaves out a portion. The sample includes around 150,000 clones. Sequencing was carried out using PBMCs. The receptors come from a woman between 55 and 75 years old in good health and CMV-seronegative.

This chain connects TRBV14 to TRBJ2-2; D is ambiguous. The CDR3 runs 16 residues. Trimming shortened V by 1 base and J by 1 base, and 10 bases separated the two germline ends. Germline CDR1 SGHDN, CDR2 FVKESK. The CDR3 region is CASSQVSVLNTGELFF. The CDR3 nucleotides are TGTGCCAGCAGCCAAGTCTCAGTTCTGAACACCGGGGAGCTGTTTTTT. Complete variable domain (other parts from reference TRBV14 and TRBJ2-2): EAGVTQFPSHSVIEKGQTVTLRCDPISGHDNLYWYRRVMGKEIKFLLHFVKESKQDESGMPNNRFLAERTGGTYSTLKVQPAELEDSGVYFCASSQVSVLNTGELFFGEGSRLTVL.

CDR3 DNA: TGTGCCAGCAGCTTGGAGGACAGGGTAGAAGGCTACACCTTC. This codes for CASSLEDRVEGYTF. The genes are TRBV5-6 and TRBJ1-2; 8 nucleotides align to TRBD1. Losses at the gene ends were 0 bases for V and 8 bases for J; bases not matched to a gene: 6. Germline V gene data show CDR1 as SGHDT and CDR2 as YYEEEE. This CDR3 has 14 amino acids. Supplemented by reference TRBV5-6 and TRBJ1-2, the full variable domain reads DAGVTQSPTHLIKTRGQQVTLRCSPKSGHDTVSWYQQALGQGPQFIFQYYEEEERQRGNFPDRFSGHQFPNYSSELNVNALLLGDSALYLCASSLEDRVEGYTFGSGTRLTVV.

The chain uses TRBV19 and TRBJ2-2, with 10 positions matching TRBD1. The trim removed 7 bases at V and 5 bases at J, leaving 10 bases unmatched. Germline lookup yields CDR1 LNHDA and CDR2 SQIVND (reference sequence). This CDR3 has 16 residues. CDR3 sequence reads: CASTRTDRGRTGELFF. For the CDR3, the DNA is TGTGCCAGTACCAGAACGGACAGGGGGAGAACCGGGGAGCTGTTTTTT.

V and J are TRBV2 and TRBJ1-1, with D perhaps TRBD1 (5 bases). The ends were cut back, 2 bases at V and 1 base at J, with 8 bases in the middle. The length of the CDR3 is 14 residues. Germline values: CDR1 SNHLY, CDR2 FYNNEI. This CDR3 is CASSEQGSNTEAFF. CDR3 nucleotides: TGTGCCAGCAGTGAACAGGGTTCGAACACTGAAGCTTTCTTT.

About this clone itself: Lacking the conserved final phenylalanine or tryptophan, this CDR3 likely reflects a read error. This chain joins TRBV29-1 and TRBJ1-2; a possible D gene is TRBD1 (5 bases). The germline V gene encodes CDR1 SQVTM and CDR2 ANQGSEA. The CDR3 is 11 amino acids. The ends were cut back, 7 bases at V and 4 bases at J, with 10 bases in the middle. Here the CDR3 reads CSGGEPYGYTL. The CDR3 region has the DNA TGCAGCGGGGGGGAGCCCTATGGCTACACCCTC.

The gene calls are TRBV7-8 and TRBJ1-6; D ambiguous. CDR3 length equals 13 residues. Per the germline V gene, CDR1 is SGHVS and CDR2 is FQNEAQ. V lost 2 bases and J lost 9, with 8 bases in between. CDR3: CASSLSAFSPLHF. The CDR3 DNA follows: TGTGCCAGCAGCTTAAGCGCGTTTTCACCCCTCCACTTT.

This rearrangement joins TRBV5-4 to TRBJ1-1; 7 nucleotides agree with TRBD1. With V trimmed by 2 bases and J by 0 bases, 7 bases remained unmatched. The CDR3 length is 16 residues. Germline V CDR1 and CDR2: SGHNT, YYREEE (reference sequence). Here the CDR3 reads CASSFGDSLMNTEAFF. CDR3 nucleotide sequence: TGTGCCAGCAGCTTTGGGGACAGTCTAATGAACACTGAAGCTTTCTTT.

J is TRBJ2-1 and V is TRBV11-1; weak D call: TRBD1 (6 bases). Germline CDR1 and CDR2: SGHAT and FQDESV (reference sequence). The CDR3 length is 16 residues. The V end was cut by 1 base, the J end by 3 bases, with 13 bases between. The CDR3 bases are TGTGCCAGCAGCTTAGGACAGGTAGTCAGCTACAATGAGCAGTTCTTC. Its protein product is CASSLGQVVSYNEQFF.

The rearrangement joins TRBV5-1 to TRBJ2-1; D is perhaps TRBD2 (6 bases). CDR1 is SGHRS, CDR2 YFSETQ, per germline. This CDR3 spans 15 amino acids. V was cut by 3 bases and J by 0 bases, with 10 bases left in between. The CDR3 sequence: CASSWSSDSYNEQFF. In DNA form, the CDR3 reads TGCGCCAGCAGCTGGTCTAGCGACTCCTACAATGAGCAGTTCTTC.

CDR3: CASSGLAGNTGELFF. The CDR3 nucleotides are TGTGCCAGTAGCGGACTAGCGGGGAACACCGGGGAGCTGTTTTTT. This chain connects TRBV19 to TRBJ2-2; 11 positions match TRBD2. Unmatched junction bases numbered 1, after V lost 6 bases and J lost 1 base. The CDR3 is 15 residues long. Germline V gives CDR1 LNHDA, CDR2 SQIVND (reference sequence).

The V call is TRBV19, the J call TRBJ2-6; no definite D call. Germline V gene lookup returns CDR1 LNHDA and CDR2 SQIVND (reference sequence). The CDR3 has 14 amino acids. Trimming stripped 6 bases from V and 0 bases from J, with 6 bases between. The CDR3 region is CASSLFSGANVLTF. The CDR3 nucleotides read TGTGCCAGTAGCCTTTTCTCTGGGGCCAACGTCCTGACTTTC.

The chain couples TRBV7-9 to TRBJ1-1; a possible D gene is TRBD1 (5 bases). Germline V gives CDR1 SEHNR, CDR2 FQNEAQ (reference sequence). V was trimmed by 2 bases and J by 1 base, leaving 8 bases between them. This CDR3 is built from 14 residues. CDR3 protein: CASSLSQGNTEAFF. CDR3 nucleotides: TGTGCCAGCAGCTTATCTCAGGGGAACACTGAAGCTTTCTTT.

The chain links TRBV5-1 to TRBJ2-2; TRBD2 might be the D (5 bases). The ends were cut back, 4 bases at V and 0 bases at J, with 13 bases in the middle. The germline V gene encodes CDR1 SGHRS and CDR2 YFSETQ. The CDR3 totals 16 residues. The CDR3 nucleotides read TGCGCCAGCAGCCGAGGACTGGGTTCGAACACCGGGGAGCTGTTTTTT. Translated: CASSRGLGSNTGELFF.

This chain's CDR3 is CASSLSGTSSRQETQYF. The CDR3 DNA follows: TGTGCCAGCAGCTTGTCCGGGACTAGCTCCAGACAAGAGACCCAGTACTTC. J is TRBJ2-5 and V is TRBV5-5; 9 bases are a match to TRBD2. The CDR3 is 17 residues long. V lost 1 base, J lost 2 bases, and 9 bases stayed unmatched. The germline gives CDR1 SGHKS, CDR2 YYEKEE (reference sequence).

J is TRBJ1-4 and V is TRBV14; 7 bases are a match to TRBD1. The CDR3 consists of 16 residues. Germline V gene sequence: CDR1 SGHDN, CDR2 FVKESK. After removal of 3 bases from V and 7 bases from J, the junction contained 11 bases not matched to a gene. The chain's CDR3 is CASSQGRDSFGEKLFF. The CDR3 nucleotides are TGTGCCAGCAGCCAGGGCCGGGACAGCTTTGGTGAAAAACTGTTTTTT.

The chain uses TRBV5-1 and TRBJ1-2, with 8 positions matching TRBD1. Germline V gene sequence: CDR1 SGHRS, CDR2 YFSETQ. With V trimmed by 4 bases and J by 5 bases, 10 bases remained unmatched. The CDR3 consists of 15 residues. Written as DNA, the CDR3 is TGCGCCAGCAGCCGTGAGACAGGGGTCGCTTATGGCTACACCTTC. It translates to CASSRETGVAYGYTF.

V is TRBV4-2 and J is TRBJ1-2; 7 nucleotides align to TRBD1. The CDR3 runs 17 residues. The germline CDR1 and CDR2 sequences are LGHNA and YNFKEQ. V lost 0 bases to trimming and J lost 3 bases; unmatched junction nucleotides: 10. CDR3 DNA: TGTGCCAGCAGCCAAGATCCCGGAGGGGGCGCGGACTATGGCTACACCTTC. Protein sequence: CASSQDPGGGADYGYTF.

The CDR3 loop reads CASSQLLQGGGNTIYF. Here the CDR3 DNA reads TGCGCCAGCAGCCAACTTCTTCAGGGTGGTGGAAACACCATATATTTT. This chain links TRBV4-1 with TRBJ1-3; tentatively, D is TRBD1 (5 bases). Germline V gene lookup returns CDR1 MGHRA and CDR2 YSYEKL. This CDR3 is built from 16 residues. V lost 2 bases and J lost 3, with 14 bases in between.

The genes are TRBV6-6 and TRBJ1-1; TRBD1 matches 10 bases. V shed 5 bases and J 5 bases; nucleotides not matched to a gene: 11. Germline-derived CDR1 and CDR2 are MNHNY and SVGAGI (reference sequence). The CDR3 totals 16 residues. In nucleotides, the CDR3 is TGTGCCAGCAGTCTTTCGGGACAGGGGAAGAAGACTGAAGCTTTCTTT. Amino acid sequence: CASSLSGQGKKTEAFF.

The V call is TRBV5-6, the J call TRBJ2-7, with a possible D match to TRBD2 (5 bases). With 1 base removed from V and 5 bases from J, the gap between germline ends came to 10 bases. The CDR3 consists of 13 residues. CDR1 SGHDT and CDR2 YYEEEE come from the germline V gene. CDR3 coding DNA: TGTGCCAGCAGCTTGTTTGGACTCCACGAGCAGTACTTC. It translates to CASSLFGLHEQYF.

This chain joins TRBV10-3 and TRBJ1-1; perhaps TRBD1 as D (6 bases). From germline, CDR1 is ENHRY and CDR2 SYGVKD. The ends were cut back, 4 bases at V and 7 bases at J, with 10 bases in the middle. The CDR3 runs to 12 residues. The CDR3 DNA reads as TGTGCCATCAGTGGGGCAGGGGTTGAAGCTTTCTTT. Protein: CAISGAGVEAFF.

This chain's CDR3 is CASSQTSGSAYNEQFF. The CDR3 nucleotides are TGTGCCAGTAGCCAGACTAGCGGGAGTGCCTACAATGAGCAGTTCTTC. The V gene is TRBV19, the J gene TRBJ2-1, with 12 positions matching TRBD2. Per the germline V gene, CDR1 is LNHDA and CDR2 is SQIVND (reference sequence). This CDR3 contains 16 residues. V was clipped by 6 bases and J by 2 bases; unmatched bases: 5.

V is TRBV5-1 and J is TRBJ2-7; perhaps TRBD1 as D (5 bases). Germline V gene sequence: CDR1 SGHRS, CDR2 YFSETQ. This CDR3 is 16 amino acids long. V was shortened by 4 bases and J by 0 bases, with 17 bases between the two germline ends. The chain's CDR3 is CASSGAVAESSYEQYF. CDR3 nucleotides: TGCGCCAGCAGCGGGGCGGTGGCAGAGAGCTCCTACGAGCAGTACTTC.

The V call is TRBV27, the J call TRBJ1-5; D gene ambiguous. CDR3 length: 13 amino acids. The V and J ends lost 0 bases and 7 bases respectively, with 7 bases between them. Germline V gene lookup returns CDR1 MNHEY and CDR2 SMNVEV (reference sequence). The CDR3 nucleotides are TGTGCCAGCAGTTTATCCGGGAGCCAGCCCCAGCATTTT. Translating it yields CASSLSGSQPQHF.

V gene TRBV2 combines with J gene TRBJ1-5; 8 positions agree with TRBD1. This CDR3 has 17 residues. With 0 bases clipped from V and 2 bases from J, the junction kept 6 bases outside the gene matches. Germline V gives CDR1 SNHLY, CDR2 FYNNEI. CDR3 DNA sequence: TGTGCCAGCAGTGAAGCTTACCCGGGACAGGGCAATCAGCCCCAGCATTTT. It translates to CASSEAYPGQGNQPQHF.

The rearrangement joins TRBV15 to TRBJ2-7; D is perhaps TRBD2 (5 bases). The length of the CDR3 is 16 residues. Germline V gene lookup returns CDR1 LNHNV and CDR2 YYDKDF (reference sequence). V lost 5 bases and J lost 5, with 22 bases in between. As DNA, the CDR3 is TGTGCCACCAGCGGCACCGGGATCGTGCGGAGAGACGAGCAGTACTTC. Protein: CATSGTGIVRRDEQYF.

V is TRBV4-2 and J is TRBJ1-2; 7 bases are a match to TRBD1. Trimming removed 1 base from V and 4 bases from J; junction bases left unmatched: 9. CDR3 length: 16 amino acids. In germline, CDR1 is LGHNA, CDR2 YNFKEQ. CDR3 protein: CASSQVWTGTSYGYTF. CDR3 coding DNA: TGTGCCAGCAGCCAAGTCTGGACAGGAACCAGCTATGGCTACACCTTC.

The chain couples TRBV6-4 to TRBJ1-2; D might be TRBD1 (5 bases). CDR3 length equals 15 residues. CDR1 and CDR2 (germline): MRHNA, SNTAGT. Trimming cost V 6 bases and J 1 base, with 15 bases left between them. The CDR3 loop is CASSPGDSGNYGYTF. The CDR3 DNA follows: TGTGCCAGCAGCCCTGGGGACTCCGGTAACTATGGCTACACCTTC.